Following are 15 T cell receptor beta chains from one sample sequenced in a study of blood T cell repertoires in COVID-19. Assay: immunoSEQ multiplex PCR; the TCRdb copy retains only in-frame clones and omits some. The sample lists over 85,000 clones, 87% occurring once. The sample comprised peripheral blood. These receptor sequences come from a male donor with acute or convalescent COVID-19.

This clone was seen once. The V gene is TRBV30, the J gene TRBJ1-1; TRBD1 aligns across 8 bases. The CDR3 covers 14 residues. Losses at the gene ends were 4 bases for V and 3 bases for J; bases not matched to a gene: 7. From germline, CDR1 is GTSNPN and CDR2 SVGIG (reference sequence). CDR3 in amino acids: CAWKQGGIYTEAFF. CDR3 nucleotide sequence: TGTGCCTGGAAACAGGGGGGTATCTACACTGAAGCTTTCTTT.

The V gene is TRBV1, the J gene TRBJ2-3; the D call of TRBD1 is as the table states it, not checked on the DNA. TRBV1 constitutes a pseudogene. The CDR3 contains 16 residues. The CDR3: CTSSQEGQGVPDTQYF. CDR3 sequence (DNA): TGCACCAGCAGCCAAGAGGGGCAGGGGGTTCCAGATACGCAGTATTTT.

The rearrangement uses TRBV30 and TRBJ1-6; 7 bases are a match to TRBD1. Per the germline V gene, CDR1 is GTSNPN and CDR2 is SVGIG (reference sequence). CDR3 length: 16 residues. The CDR3 is CGAGTVGGLNNSPLHF. CDR3 in DNA: TGTGGGGCCGGGACAGTGGGCGGATTGAATAATTCACCCCTCCACTTT.

This clone showed up just once. J is TRBJ2-7 and V is TRBV7-8, with 8 bases fitting TRBD1. The germline gives CDR1 SGHVS, CDR2 FQNEAQ. Trimming at V came to 3 bases and at J to 5 bases, leaving 6 bases not matched to a gene. This CDR3 has 14 amino acids. The CDR3 sequence is CASSLQAGGNEQYF. The CDR3 DNA sequence: TGTGCCAGCAGCTTGCAGGCAGGGGGCAACGAGCAGTACTTC.

This chain uses TRBV7-9 with TRBJ2-1, with 10 nucleotides matching TRBD1. Losses at the gene ends were 2 bases for V and 1 base for J; bases not matched to a gene: 5. CDR3 size: 17 residues. Germline loops: CDR1 SEHNR, CDR2 FQNEAQ (reference sequence). The CDR3 spells CASSLPRTGGSYNEQFF. For the CDR3, the DNA is TGTGCCAGCAGCTTACCCAGGACAGGGGGATCCTACAATGAGCAGTTCTTC.

The chain couples TRBV6-6 to TRBJ2-1; D may be TRBD2 (6 bases). The CDR3 spans 15 residues. V shed 6 bases and J shed 9 bases, with 21 bases lying between them. CDR1 and CDR2 from the germline V gene are MNHNY and SVGAGI (reference sequence). The CDR3 DNA sequence: TGTGCCAGCAGCACCGGTCGGGGGAACGGGGGTGAGCAGTTCTTC. Translating gives CASSTGRGNGGEQFF.

The gene calls are TRBV5-1 and TRBJ2-3, with D perhaps TRBD1 (6 bases). CDR1 and CDR2 from the germline V gene are SGHRS and YFSETQ. This CDR3 region has 15 residues. The V gene lost 6 bases and the J gene lost 3 bases, with 17 bases spanning the gap. The CDR3 sequence: CASNRVGTGTDTQYF. In nucleotides, the CDR3 is TGCGCCAGCAACCGGGTGGGAACAGGGACAGATACGCAGTATTTT.

The chain carries TRBV5-4 and TRBJ1-3; D gene unclear. Germline assignment: CDR1 SGHNT and CDR2 YYREEE (reference sequence). The ends were cut back, 1 base at V and 0 bases at J, with 11 bases in the middle. This CDR3 has 16 amino acids. CDR3 amino acids: CASSLKKENSGNTIYF. For the CDR3, the DNA is TGTGCCAGCAGCTTGAAGAAGGAGAACTCTGGAAACACCATATATTTT.

The rearrangement uses TRBV4-2 and TRBJ2-3; unclear D gene. CDR3 size: 15 residues. Germline-derived CDR1 and CDR2 are LGHNA and YNFKEQ. The ends were cut back, 0 bases at V and 2 bases at J, with 9 bases in the middle. The CDR3: CASSQDPGFTDTQYF. Written as DNA, the CDR3 is TGTGCCAGCAGCCAAGATCCAGGCTTCACAGATACGCAGTATTTT.

The chain recombines TRBV6-4 with TRBJ1-1; D gene uncertain. The CDR3 runs 14 residues. With 5 bases removed from V and 3 bases from J, the gap between germline ends came to 13 bases. Per germline, CDR1 MRHNA and CDR2 SNTAGT. The CDR3 coding sequence is TGTGCCAGCAGTAAAGAACACCTAGACACTGAAGCTTTCTTT. Encoded protein: CASSKEHLDTEAFF.

The gene calls are TRBV2 and TRBJ2-1, with D uncertain. CDR3 length: 12 residues. Trimming stripped 6 bases from V and 3 bases from J, with 6 bases between. Germline CDR1 is SNHLY and CDR2 is FYNNEI. This CDR3 reads CASSQDYNEQFF. The CDR3 region has the DNA TGTGCCAGCAGCCAGGACTACAATGAGCAGTTCTTC.

In this sample, this clone turned up a few times. This rearrangement joins TRBV5-5 to TRBJ1-6; a possible D gene is TRBD1 (6 bases). Looked up from germline, CDR1 is SGHKS and CDR2 is YYEKEE (reference sequence). CDR3 length: 16 residues. V lost 2 bases and J 5 bases, leaving 14 bases between the germline ends. Here the CDR3 reads CASSLTGNRNNSPLHF. For the CDR3, the DNA is TGTGCCAGCAGCTTAACAGGGAATAGGAATAATTCACCCCTCCACTTT. Looking up the rest from reference TRBV5-5 and TRBJ1-6 gives the full variable domain: DAGVTQSPTHLIKTRGQQVTLRCSPISGHKSVSWYQQVLGQGPQFIFQYYEKEERGRGNFPDRFSARQFPNYSSELNVNALLLGDSALYLCASSLTGNRNNSPLHFGNGTRLTVT.

The rearrangement links TRBV6-2 or TRBV6-3 to TRBJ1-4, with D possibly matching TRBD1 (5 bases). V lost 6 bases and J lost 8, with 10 bases in between. The length of the CDR3 is 12 residues. Germline V gene lookup returns CDR1 MNHEY and CDR2 SVGEGT. This CDR3 reads CASSRTTEKLFF. The CDR3 DNA sequence: TGTGCCAGCAGCCGGACAACCGAAAAACTGTTTTTT.

This clone was seen a few times. The chain employs TRBV7-9 and TRBJ2-7; 12 bases are shared with TRBD1. The CDR3 runs 14 residues. CDR1 is SEHNR and CDR2 is FQNEAQ in the germline V gene (reference sequence). Trimming cost V 5 bases and J 4 bases; bases outside gene matches: 3. CDR3: CASSGDRGLYEQYF. In nucleotides, the CDR3 is TGTGCCAGCAGCGGGGACAGGGGGCTTTACGAGCAGTACTTC. The variable domain in full, with the rest retrieved from reference TRBV7-9 and TRBJ2-7, is DTGVSQNPRHKITKRGQNVTFRCDPISEHNRLYWYRQTLGQGPEFLTYFQNEAQLEKSRLLSDRFSAERPKGSFSTLEIQRTEQGDSAMYLCASSGDRGLYEQYFGPGTRLTVT.

The genes are TRBV6-5 and TRBJ1-1; possibly TRBD1 for D (5 bases). V lost 7 bases and J 3 bases, leaving 12 bases between the germline ends. Germline assignment: CDR1 MNHEY and CDR2 SVGAGI. The CDR3 runs to 13 residues. CDR3 in DNA: TGTGCCAGCAATCCCTCGGGGGACACTGAAGCTTTCTTT. Translated, it gives CASNPSGDTEAFF.